This T cell receptor (beta chain) was sequenced during a study of post-analysis software for immune sequencing data. Looking at the study overall: Recorded disease courses covered relapsing-remitting, secondary progressive and progressive-relapsing multiple sclerosis. Some patients had no subtype annotation.

Researchers reported that TCR beta cDNA libraries carried unique molecular identifiers. TCRdb processed the PCR reads anew with MiXCR; each CDR3 protein has one entry. The sample carries about 560,000 distinct CDR3 sequences, around 44% recorded once. Trimming removed 0 bases at V and 10 bases at J, with 7 bases between. The CDR3 length is 12 residues. Looked up from germline, CDR1 is MNHEY and CDR2 is SVGAGI. Worth noting for this clonotype: Its antigen is not identified.

Study findings and constraints: Multiple sclerosis was associated with a significant reduction in normalized Chao1 diversity relative to controls. Relative to controls, patients had 4 or 5 TRBV segments at higher frequency, with TRBV5-6, TRBV5-1 and TRBV20-1 among these.

The source material was blood. This rearrangement joins TRBV6-5 to TRBJ2-1; D is uncertain. This clonotype was obtained from a girl aged 10 to 17 with multiple sclerosis. CDR3 region: CASSYSTGEQFF. The CDR3 nucleotides are TGTGCCAGCAGTTACTCGACCGGGGAGCAGTTCTTC.